This TCR beta chain was sequenced for a study of shared clonotypes between healthy human individuals. Naive CD8 populations comprised CD45RO-negative cells positively selected for CCR7, excluding terminally differentiated effector memory CD45RA+ cells. Healthy and HIV-negative, the adult donors had no recent acute infections or vaccinations. V was shortened by 4 bases and J by 3 bases, with 7 bases between the two germline ends. CDR3 size: 12 residues. Germline CDR1 and CDR2: MNHEY and SVGAGI. Whole-study results and caveats: A generally larger estimated richness was seen in naive subsets than in memory subsets.

The assay ran at deep level. Original analysis: Junction-only sequences without quality scores came from ImmunoSEQ, so filtering differed. Repertoires were generated with immunoSEQ multiplex PCR, while TCRdb's copy carries only in-frame clones and drops some. V, J and clone size reflect that table, while D and trimming were determined from the DNA. The repertoire consists of roughly 2.1 million clones, with approximately 94% occurring once and the leading ten covering more than 1.5%. About this clone: Its antigen is unidentified. At the DNA level, this CDR3 is encoded by other sequences in the same sample as well.

Source material: naive CD8+ T cells from PBMCs. The receptor comes from a man younger than 35 in good health. Some clones in this sample may be carry-over from other donors' samples. V gene TRBV6-5 combines with J gene TRBJ2-7; D is perhaps TRBD2 (6 bases). CDR3 DNA sequence: TGTGCCAGCAGTTCCGGGGGCTACGAGCAGTACTTC. This translates into CASSSGGYEQYF.